This T cell receptor (beta chain) was recovered during a study of T cell changes during pregnancy in multiple sclerosis. Germline values: CDR1 LGHNT, CDR2 FRNRAP. There are 15 residues in the CDR3. Trimming took 1 base from V and 0 from J, leaving 7 bases between them. TCRdb's table, derived via immunoSEQ multiplex PCR, lists solely in-frame clones and lacks some. This table holds over 50,000 clones, 90% found once. Specimen: peripheral blood, collected in the first trimester of pregnancy. The sequence came from a female donor in good health, enrolled as a control in a pregnancy study. The chain joins TRBV12-5 to TRBJ1-5; TRBD1 is a possible D gene (5 bases). Here the CDR3 DNA reads TGTGCTAGTGGTTTGGGACAGTATAGCAATCAGCCCCAGCATTTT. It yields the protein CASGLGQYSNQPQHF.